The present TCR beta chain was sequenced within a study of beta chain features in type 1 diabetes. The authors reverse transcribed all of the isolated RNA, so sequencing captured expressed TCRB transcripts. Produced via immunoSEQ multiplex PCR; TCRdb's table is partial and in-frame only. The table includes 450,000 to 600,000 clones, roughly 30% detected once. V was cut by 5 bases and J by 6 bases, with 10 bases left in between. Germline CDR1 reads SGHDN; CDR2 reads FVKESK. There are 13 residues in the CDR3. The clonotype comes from a man between 18 and 35 years old in good health. Sequenced input: naive CD4+ T cells from blood. The J gene is TRBJ1-4, the V gene TRBV14; maybe TRBD1 (5 bases). As DNA, the CDR3 is TGTGCCAGCAGCAATTGGGGGGATGAAAAACTGTTTTTT. Translated: CASSNWGDEKLFF.